The clone carrying this T cell receptor beta chain has just a few counts. This entry comes from a study of regulatory T cells in long-lasting Graves disease. Study-level information: Over-5-year antithyroid drug use with positive TSH receptor antibodies defined persistent Graves' disease in the study.

With iRepertoire HTBI primers and Arm-PCR of CDR3 regions, TCR beta libraries were built. The authors' processing: The identification of approximately 62 TRBV and some 14 TRBJ segments was made across samples. TCRdb fed the multiplex PCR reads into MiXCR, producing one record per CDR3 protein. Here the V and J calls rest on TCRdb's processing, not on the authors' analysis. The sample lists a few hundred thousand distinct CDR3 sequences, about a quarter occurring once. Germline CDR1 and CDR2: LGHDT and YNNKEL (reference sequence). The J segment lost 6 bases and the V segment lost 4 bases, leaving 6 bases of the junction unmatched. The CDR3 length is 14 residues. As for time point: persistent/refractory GD, antithyroid drugs over 5 years with positive TRAb. PBMC RNA was the source of the TCR library.

The starting material was peripheral blood mononuclear cells (PBMCs), obtained when the disease was refractory, from a patient treated with antithyroid drugs. The gene calls are TRBV3-1 and TRBJ2-7; TRBD2 aligns across 10 bases. This receptor was taken from a female donor with Graves disease. CDR3 in DNA: TGTGCCAGCAGCCCTATTTTAGCGGGAGGCGAGCAGTACTTC. This translates into CASSPILAGGEQYF.